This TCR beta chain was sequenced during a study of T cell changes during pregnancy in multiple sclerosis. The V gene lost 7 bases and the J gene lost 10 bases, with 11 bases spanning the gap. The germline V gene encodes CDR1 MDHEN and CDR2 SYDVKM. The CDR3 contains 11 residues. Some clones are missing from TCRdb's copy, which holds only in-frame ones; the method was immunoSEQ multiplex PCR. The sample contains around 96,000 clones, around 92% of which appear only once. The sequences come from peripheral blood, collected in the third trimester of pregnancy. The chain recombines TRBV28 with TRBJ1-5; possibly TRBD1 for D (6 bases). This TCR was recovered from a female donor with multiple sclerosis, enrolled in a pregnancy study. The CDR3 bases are TGTGCCAGCATTGATGGGGGCCCCCAGCATTTT. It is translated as CASIDGGPQHF.